Listed here are 16 T cell receptor beta chains from one sample, sequenced in a study of blood T cell repertoires in COVID-19 (dated by TCRdb to about 2020). The library was produced with the immunoSEQ multiplex PCR assay. The clones in this table, taken by TCRdb from immuneACCESS, are in-frame only. Not every clone is retained; where verified, under half of the shortfall comes from an unresolved V gene, and the cause of the rest is unknown. This sample gives some 200,000 clones in total; roughly 84% of them show up just once. Around 3% of the sample is taken by the ten largest. Sequencing was done on a sample of peripheral blood. These receptors all stem from a man between 45 and 60 years old who had recovered from COVID-19.

The V and J genes are TRBV27 and TRBJ2-3, with 9 bases aligning to TRBD2. Germline values: CDR1 MNHEY, CDR2 SMNVEV (reference sequence). The CDR3 has 18 residues. Losses at the gene ends were 8 bases for V and 1 base for J; bases not matched to a gene: 16. CDR3 sequence: CASARGTSRAPGTDTQYF. Written as DNA, the CDR3 is TGTGCCAGCGCCCGAGGGACTAGCCGGGCCCCGGGCACAGATACGCAGTATTTT.

The chain is built from TRBV2 and TRBJ2-1; possible D gene TRBD2, 6 bases. Germline V CDR1 and CDR2: SNHLY, FYNNEI. V was trimmed by 6 bases and J by 1 base, leaving 10 bases between them. The CDR3 has 14 residues. CDR3 nucleotides: TGTGCCAGCAGATGGAGGGAATCCTACAATGAGCAGTTCTTC. Its protein product is CASRWRESYNEQFF.

V gene TRBV3-1 (or the pseudogene TRBV3-2) combines with J gene TRBJ2-7; D is uncertain. Germline V CDR1 and CDR2: LGHDT, YNNKEL (reference sequence). Trimming left V 2 bases short and J 8 bases short, with 13 bases between. This CDR3 is built from 13 residues. The CDR3 loop reads CASSQLDVYKQYF. For the CDR3, the DNA is TGTGCCAGCAGCCAACTAGACGTTTATAAGCAGTACTTC.

The chain combines TRBV3-1 (or the pseudogene TRBV3-2) with TRBJ2-7; D gene unclear. V lost 4 bases and J lost 3, with 7 bases in between. The CDR3 is 12 residues long. In germline, CDR1 is LGHDT, CDR2 YNNKEL (reference sequence). CDR3 nucleotide sequence: TGTGCCAGCAGCCGACGGAGCTACGAGCAGTACTTC. Protein sequence: CASSRRSYEQYF.

The genes are TRBV19 and TRBJ1-1; no definite D call. This CDR3 region has 14 residues. Germline CDR1 reads LNHDA; CDR2 reads SQIVND (reference sequence). The V gene lost 7 bases and the J gene lost 1 base, with 13 bases spanning the gap. DNA of the CDR3: TGTGCCAGTACCCAGACACGTCAGAACACTGAAGCTTTCTTT. This sequence encodes CASTQTRQNTEAFF. Filled out from reference TRBV19 and TRBJ1-1, the complete variable domain reads DGGITQSPKYLFRKEGQNVTLSCEQNLNHDAMYWYRQDPGQGLRLIYYSQIVNDFQKGDIAEGYSVSREKKESFPLTVTSAQKNPTAFYLCASTQTRQNTEAFFGQGTRLTVV.

The V gene is TRBV7-6, the J gene TRBJ2-2, with 10 nucleotides matching TRBD1. The junction had 9 bases not matched to a gene; V was cut back by 10 bases and J by 1 base. There are 16 residues in the CDR3. CDR1 is SGHVS and CDR2 is FNYEAQ in the germline V gene. The CDR3 sequence is CATRQGANKNTGELFF. In DNA form, the CDR3 reads TGTGCCACCAGACAGGGGGCAAATAAGAACACCGGGGAGCTGTTTTTT.

This clone was observed once. This sequence joins TRBV5-4 and TRBJ1-4, with 7 bases fitting TRBD1. Germline V CDR1 and CDR2: SGHNT, YYREEE (reference sequence). CDR3 size: 14 residues. After removal of 4 bases from V and 7 bases from J, the junction contained 7 bases not matched to a gene. CDR3 residues: CASSTGAGGEKLFF. CDR3 bases: TGTGCCAGCAGCACAGGGGCGGGAGGTGAAAAACTGTTTTTT.

V usage is TRBV18 and J usage is TRBJ2-7; 9 bases fit TRBD2. Germline lookup yields CDR1 KGHSH and CDR2 LQKENI. CDR3 length equals 15 residues. V was pared by 3 bases and J by 5 bases, with 8 bases of the junction left unmatched. CDR3 coding DNA: TGTGCCAGCTCACCGGGGCTAGCGGGATTCCACGAGCAGTACTTC. Translating it yields CASSPGLAGFHEQYF.

The rearrangement joins TRBV6-5 to TRBJ2-4, with 7 bases identical to TRBD2. CDR3 length: 15 amino acids. Germline CDR1 reads MNHEY; CDR2 reads SVGAGI. V dropped 6 bases and J dropped 6; count of bases not matched to a gene: 11. This CDR3 is CASSPSVRERNIQYF. As DNA, the CDR3 is TGTGCCAGCAGCCCCTCTGTGCGGGAGAGAAACATTCAGTACTTC.

The chain uses TRBV9 and TRBJ1-1, with TRBD1 identical over 11 bases. Losses at the gene ends were 3 bases for V and 5 bases for J; bases not matched to a gene: 6. In germline, CDR1 is SGDLS, CDR2 YYNGEE. CDR3 length equals 15 residues. CDR3 coding DNA: TGTGCCAGCAGCGAATCCGGGACAGGGGGGACTGAAGCTTTCTTT. Encoded protein: CASSESGTGGTEAFF.

The rearrangement links TRBV28 to TRBJ2-5; 8 bases align to TRBD2. The CDR3 contains 18 residues. Germline CDR1 MDHEN, CDR2 SYDVKM. The V segment lost 3 bases and the J segment 5 bases; nucleotides outside the gene matches: 17. The CDR3 loop is CASSFFSTGGVGRETQYF. In nucleotides, the CDR3 is TGTGCCAGCAGTTTTTTCTCGACGGGAGGGGTAGGACGGGAGACCCAGTACTTC.

This chain connects TRBV11-3 to TRBJ2-3, with a tentative D call TRBD2 (6 bases). The germline V gene has CDR1 SGHNT and CDR2 YENEEA. This CDR3 is 14 amino acids long. V lost 4 bases, J lost 2 bases, and 10 bases lay in between. The DNA of the CDR3 is TGTGCCAGCAGCTCGGGCGGGATCACAGATACGCAGTATTTT. It translates to CASSSGGITDTQYF.

In regard to this clone: Other DNA sequences in this sample translate to the same CDR3. The chain combines TRBV2 with TRBJ2-1, with D possibly TRBD1 on 7 matching bases. From germline, CDR1 is SNHLY and CDR2 FYNNEI. Trimming removed 6 bases at V and 0 bases at J, with 9 bases between. This CDR3 is built from 14 residues. CDR3 region: CASRRDSSYNEQFF. In DNA form, the CDR3 reads TGTGCCAGCAGGCGGGACAGCTCCTACAATGAGCAGTTCTTC.

This clone was seen once. J is TRBJ1-2 and V is TRBV11-2; D gene uncertain. Deletions cut 3 bases from V and 9 bases from J, with 11 bases between. The CDR3 is made up of 12 amino acids. CDR1 is SGHAT and CDR2 is FQNNGV in the germline V gene. The CDR3 sequence: CASSFGSGSYTF. The CDR3 DNA sequence: TGTGCCAGCAGCTTCGGCAGCGGAAGCTACACCTTC.

V gene TRBV28 combines with J gene TRBJ2-1, with 10 nucleotides matching TRBD1. Trimming removed 4 bases from V and 10 bases from J; junction bases left unmatched: 4. In germline, CDR1 is MDHEN, CDR2 SYDVKM. This CDR3 spans 13 amino acids. CDR3 in amino acids: CASSSRDRGEQFF. In DNA, the CDR3 is TGTGCCAGCAGTTCAAGGGACAGGGGCGAGCAGTTCTTC.

The rearrangement uses TRBV6-5 and TRBJ2-7, with D hard to call. The V end was cut by 0 bases, the J end by 2 bases, with 11 bases between. The CDR3 is 15 residues long. Germline loops: CDR1 MNHEY, CDR2 SVGAGI. The CDR3 DNA is TGTGCCAGCAGTTACTCGATAGTTCGCGCCTACGAGCAGTACTTC. Protein sequence: CASSYSIVRAYEQYF.